This record concerns one T cell receptor (beta chain) sequence. The sample comes from a study of cytomegalovirus exposure and HLA in healthy donors. The CDR3 totals 16 residues. Looked up from germline, CDR1 is KGHSH and CDR2 is LQKENI. Trimming cost V 1 base and J 0 bases, with 11 bases left between them. The PCR used 60 Vbeta and 13 Jbeta primers. Method: immunoSEQ multiplex PCR; TCRdb's copy keeps in-frame clones and lacks some. The data contain around 150,000 clones, 80% to 90% of them singletons. This receptor was identified in a man between 18 and 29 years old in good health and CMV-seropositive. Sequenced input: PBMCs. The V call is TRBV18, the J call TRBJ2-3; tentatively, D is TRBD1 (6 bases). In DNA, the CDR3 is TGTGCCAGCTCACCACTTAAGACAGGCAGCACAGATACGCAGTATTTT. Translation: CASSPLKTGSTDTQYF.